This T cell receptor beta chain was identified in a study of blood T cells in healthy people across ages. Study results and caveats: CMV infection status of these donors was not known.

Sample-barcoded 5' priming and a J-beta primer mix drove a second PCR of about 7 to 11 cycles. Every cDNA molecule carried a tag from a template-switch adaptor bearing 12 random nucleotides. In TCRdb, the 5' RACE reads were re-called with MiXCR into one record per CDR3 protein. The sample comprises roughly 560,000 distinct CDR3 sequences, more than 20% of which are singletons, and around 10% rests with the top ten. In this sample, this clonotype turned up a few times. What it binds is not known. Trimming at V came to 6 bases and at J to 3 bases, leaving 9 bases not matched to a gene. The CDR3 contains 16 residues. Germline V lookup: CDR1 SEHNR, CDR2 FQNEAQ (reference sequence). Every sample yielded at least 6.5 million isolated PBMCs. These sequences were also reported in another study, on T cells of mothers and their children. That source notes: Thymic selection molds TCR recombination products alike in related and unrelated pairs.

The clonotype was recovered from a boy aged 5 to 17 in good health. Sequencing was done on a sample of blood. The chain combines TRBV7-9 with TRBJ2-2, with 8 bases that match TRBD1. CDR3 residues: CASSSLQGADTGELFF. The DNA for the CDR3 is TGTGCCAGCAGTTCCCTGCAGGGGGCGGACACCGGGGAGCTGTTTTTT.